What follows are 29 T cell receptor beta chains derived from one specimen sequenced in a study of T-cell memory formation after mild COVID-19. Each CDR3 protein gets one entry after TCRdb re-called the 5' RACE reads with MiXCR. The data contain roughly 620,000 distinct CDR3 sequences, approximately 19% of them seen just once; the ten biggest clones take up about 12%. The source material was PBMCs or a T cell subset sorted from them (not recorded which). These receptors were obtained from an adult woman who had mild COVID-19 (a few samples of this study predate the infection). Cell type and time point are not known.

The chain is built from TRBV5-1 and TRBJ1-1, with 10 bases identical to TRBD1. With 4 bases clipped from V and 4 bases from J, the junction kept 7 bases outside the gene matches. The CDR3 has 15 amino acids. Germline V gene lookup returns CDR1 SGHRS and CDR2 YFSETQ. CDR3 coding DNA: TGCGCCAGCAGCGTCGGACAGGGGGAACTCACTGAAGCTTTCTTT. It translates to CASSVGQGELTEAFF.

This rearrangement joins TRBV5-6 to TRBJ2-5, with D possibly matching TRBD1 (6 bases). Deletions cut 2 bases from V and 5 bases from J, with 13 bases between. In germline, CDR1 is SGHDT, CDR2 YYEEEE. CDR3 length: 14 residues. The CDR3 is CASSFDRPGETQYF. CDR3 bases: TGTGCCAGCAGCTTTGACAGGCCTGGGGAGACCCAGTACTTC.

In this sample, this clonotype turned up a few times. This chain links TRBV27 with TRBJ1-2, with D unresolved. CDR1 is MNHEY and CDR2 is SMNVEV in the germline V gene (reference sequence). The CDR3 covers 15 residues. Trimming took off 2 bases at V and 0 bases at J, with 10 bases between the two ends. The DNA of the CDR3 is TGTGCCAGCAGTTTAATCGGGAGTCCTAACTATGGCTACACCTTC. As protein: CASSLIGSPNYGYTF.

A few counts support this clonotype. The rearrangement links TRBV7-2 to TRBJ1-5, with TRBD1 matching 8 bases. Germline CDR1 reads SGHTA; CDR2 reads FQGNSA. With V trimmed by 8 bases and J by 6 bases, 15 bases remained unmatched. This CDR3 spans 16 amino acids. In DNA form, the CDR3 reads TGTGCCAGCTCCCTTTCGGGGCCAGGGGGCGGTCAGCCCCAGCATTTT. The encoded protein is CASSLSGPGGGQPQHF.

This clonotype was counted between two and nine times. The chain employs TRBV29-1 and TRBJ2-6; 11 nucleotides match TRBD1. From germline, CDR1 is SQVTM and CDR2 ANQGSEA. The CDR3 covers 16 residues. The J segment lost 0 bases and the V segment lost 7 bases, leaving 5 bases of the junction unmatched. DNA of the CDR3: TGCAGCGCCCAGGACAGGGGGCCCTCTGGGGCCAACGTCCTGACTTTC. It translates to CSAQDRGPSGANVLTF.

V gene TRBV7-9 combines with J gene TRBJ2-5; D perhaps matches TRBD1 (7 bases). The CDR3 contains 15 residues. CDR1 is SEHNR and CDR2 is FQNEAQ in the germline V gene (reference sequence). Trimming stripped 6 bases from V and 5 bases from J, with 19 bases between. CDR3 DNA: TGTGCCAGCAGTTTCCGGGACTCAGGGGGGGAGACCCAGTACTTC. It encodes CASSFRDSGGETQYF.

This clonotype occurred many times. V usage is TRBV2 and J usage is TRBJ2-7; weak D call: TRBD1 (5 bases). The V and J ends lost 1 base and 2 bases respectively, with 9 bases between them. This CDR3 region has 14 residues. The germline V gene encodes CDR1 SNHLY and CDR2 FYNNEI. CDR3 bases: TGTGCCAGCAGTGAAGACAGGAGCACCTACGAGCAGTACTTC. The encoded protein is CASSEDRSTYEQYF.

In this sample, this clonotype turned up once. The chain couples TRBV24-1 to TRBJ2-6; D remains ambiguous. The CDR3 is 15 amino acids. Trimming cost V 5 bases and J 2 bases, with 9 bases left between them. In germline, CDR1 is KGHDR, CDR2 SFDVKD. The CDR3 here is CATSGPSAGANVLTF. CDR3 DNA sequence: TGTGCCACCAGTGGCCCTTCGGCTGGGGCCAACGTCCTGACTTTC.

As regards this clonotype: Germline is not matched at one junction end, which may reflect a read error. The chain uses TRBV12-3 or TRBV12-4 and TRBJ2-3; D possibly corresponds to TRBD1 (6 bases). The CDR3 runs 12 residues. The CDR3 loop reads CASSLRGQGFDF. DNA of the CDR3: TGTGCCAGCAGTTTAAGGGGACAAGGGTTTGATTTT.

Only a few counts were recorded for this clonotype. This chain uses TRBV30 with TRBJ1-3; TRBD1 matches 8 bases. V trimming: 0 bases; J trimming: 0 bases; junction bases outside the gene matches: 13. Per the germline V gene, CDR1 is GTSNPN and CDR2 is SVGIG (reference sequence). The CDR3 runs to 19 residues. CDR3 region: CAWSVRLGQGKYSGNTIYF. DNA for the CDR3: TGTGCCTGGAGTGTAAGGTTAGGACAGGGCAAATACTCTGGAAACACCATATATTTT.

Only a few counts were recorded for this clonotype. The gene calls are TRBV4-2 and TRBJ2-7; D possibly corresponds to TRBD2 (6 bases). The V gene's germline CDR1 is LGHNA and CDR2 YNFKEQ. The germline V and J ends were trimmed by 2 bases and 6 bases, with 20 bases remaining between them. The CDR3 has 16 amino acids. CDR3 sequence (DNA): TGTGCCAGCAGCCAATACCACGACCTGGGGGGAAGCGAGCAGTACTTC. Translated, it gives CASSQYHDLGGSEQYF.

V and J are TRBV5-6 and TRBJ2-1, with no clear D. Germline V lookup: CDR1 SGHDT, CDR2 YYEEEE. Trimming shortened V by 0 bases and J by 9 bases, and 10 bases separated the two germline ends. This CDR3 is 13 amino acids long. The CDR3 nucleotides are TGTGCCAGCAGCTTGGGGGCCCCTAGTGAGCAGTTCTTC. Translating gives CASSLGAPSEQFF.

The chain recombines TRBV11-2 with TRBJ2-6, with D perhaps given as TRBD1 or TRBD2 (5 bases each). Trimming pared 1 base from V and 0 bases from J, leaving 10 bases between. CDR1 SGHAT and CDR2 FQNNGV come from the germline V gene. The CDR3 has 17 residues. The CDR3 protein is CASSLVGRISGANVLTF. As DNA, the CDR3 is TGTGCCAGCAGCTTAGTGGGACGGATCTCTGGGGCCAACGTCCTGACTTTC.

This clonotype has a handful of counts. This chain uses TRBV7-6 with TRBJ2-1; 14 bases agree with TRBD2. Trimming cost V 4 bases and J 11 bases; bases outside gene matches: 7. The CDR3 extends over 15 amino acids. Germline values: CDR1 SGHVS, CDR2 FNYEAQ. This CDR3 reads CASSYAGTSGGQQFF. The CDR3 bases are TGTGCCAGCAGCTATGCCGGGACTAGCGGGGGACAGCAGTTCTTC.

V and J are TRBV6-5 and TRBJ2-2; D could derive from TRBD1 or TRBD2 (5 bases each). In germline, CDR1 is MNHEY, CDR2 SVGAGI. This CDR3 is built from 16 residues. Trimming stripped 0 bases from V and 4 bases from J, with 12 bases between. For the CDR3, the DNA is TGTGCCAGCAGTTACTCCACAGGCGGGCCCACCGGGGAGCTGTTTTTT. Translation gives CASSYSTGGPTGELFF.

This clonotype occurred many times. The chain joins TRBV19 to TRBJ1-5; D not certain. The ends were cut back, 6 bases at V and 2 bases at J, with 14 bases in the middle. Germline CDR1 LNHDA, CDR2 SQIVND (reference sequence). The CDR3 spans 15 residues. In DNA form, the CDR3 reads TGTGCCAGTAGCCCCGCCAGTATTGGCAATCAGCCCCAGCATTTT. Its protein product is CASSPASIGNQPQHF. The full variable domain, rest sourced from reference TRBV19 and TRBJ1-5, is DGGITQSPKYLFRKEGQNVTLSCEQNLNHDAMYWYRQDPGQGLRLIYYSQIVNDFQKGDIAEGYSVSREKKESFPLTVTSAQKNPTAFYLCASSPASIGNQPQHFGDGTRLSIL.

V is TRBV20-1 and J is TRBJ1-1, with D unclear. The CDR3 is made up of 14 amino acids. Germline V gives CDR1 DFQATT, CDR2 SNEGSKA (reference sequence). V was trimmed by 2 bases and J by 6 bases, leaving 16 bases between them. The CDR3 DNA reads as TGCAGTGCTAGACCTGTTGCGGGAAGTCCTGAAGCTTTCTTT. Protein: CSARPVAGSPEAFF.

This chain links TRBV20-1 with TRBJ2-7; maybe TRBD2 (6 bases). The germline V and J ends were trimmed by 1 base and 3 bases, with 13 bases remaining between them. This CDR3 spans 14 amino acids. CDR1 DFQATT and CDR2 SNEGSKA come from the germline V gene (reference sequence). The CDR3 DNA follows: TGCAGTGCTAGAGCGGTGAATAGCGGCTACGAGCAGTACTTC. The encoded protein is CSARAVNSGYEQYF.

This clonotype was recorded a few times. The CDR3 nucleotides are TGTGCCACCAGTGCGGGCGGTGGGGTGAATGAGCAGTTCTTC. This sequence encodes CATSAGGGVNEQFF. V is TRBV24-1 and J is TRBJ2-1; D gene unclear. Germline-derived CDR1 and CDR2 are KGHDR and SFDVKD. The ends were cut back, 5 bases at V and 7 bases at J, with 14 bases in the middle. This CDR3 has 14 residues.

CDR3 sequence (DNA): TGTGCCAGCAGTCCTTCCGGGACAGGGGCCGGGAACTATGGCTACACCTTC. This codes for CASSPSGTGAGNYGYTF. V gene TRBV12-3 or TRBV12-4 combines with J gene TRBJ1-2; 10 bases line up with TRBD1. The V segment lost 5 bases and the J segment 2 bases; nucleotides outside the gene matches: 11. This CDR3 comprises 17 residues.

This sequence joins TRBV7-2 and TRBJ2-2, with a weak D call TRBD2 (6 bases). Germline values: CDR1 SGHTA, CDR2 FQGNSA. Trimming stripped 4 bases from V and 6 bases from J, with 12 bases between. The CDR3 runs 14 residues. The CDR3 loop is CASSWRGGAGELFF. DNA of the CDR3: TGTGCCAGCAGCTGGAGGGGAGGTGCCGGGGAGCTGTTTTTT.

V gene TRBV24-1 combines with J gene TRBJ2-5; 8 bases map to TRBD1. CDR1 is KGHDR and CDR2 is SFDVKD in the germline V gene. CDR3 length: 14 residues. The J segment lost 4 bases and the V segment lost 7 bases, leaving 7 bases of the junction unmatched. CDR3 coding DNA: TGTGCCACCAGCGCCCTAACAGGGGGAGAGACCCAGTACTTC. This codes for CATSALTGGETQYF.

The rearrangement joins TRBV2 to TRBJ2-4; 8 nucleotides line up with TRBD2. The J segment lost 9 bases and the V segment lost 10 bases, leaving 17 bases of the junction unmatched. The CDR3 loop spans 15 amino acids. CDR1 and CDR2 from the germline V gene are SNHLY and FYNNEI. CDR3: CATYGLATHGRIQYF. In DNA, the CDR3 is TGTGCCACCTACGGACTAGCCACGCATGGGCGCATTCAGTACTTC.

This chain links TRBV5-4 with TRBJ1-4; D gene unclear. CDR3 length equals 13 residues. From germline, CDR1 is SGHNT and CDR2 YYREEE (reference sequence). Trimming took 1 base from V and 5 from J, leaving 6 bases between them. The CDR3 sequence is CASSLPPNEKLFF. CDR3 DNA sequence: TGTGCCAGCAGCTTGCCGCCGAATGAAAAACTGTTTTTT.

CDR3 sequence: CSARWDSPLEQYF. CDR3 sequence (DNA): TGCAGTGCTAGATGGGACTCCCCCCTCGAGCAGTACTTC. The V gene is TRBV20-1, the J gene TRBJ2-7, with D perhaps matching TRBD2 (6 bases). CDR1 is DFQATT and CDR2 is SNEGSKA in the germline V gene (reference sequence). The CDR3 is made up of 13 amino acids. Deletions cut 2 bases from V and 6 bases from J, with 14 bases between.

The V gene is TRBV29-1, the J gene TRBJ2-7; TRBD1 matches 10 bases. CDR1 SQVTM and CDR2 ANQGSEA come from the germline V gene. The CDR3 contains 15 residues. The J segment lost 9 bases and the V segment lost 1 base, leaving 12 bases of the junction unmatched. The DNA of the CDR3 is TGCAGCGTTGAAGGAGGGACAGGGGACACCTTGGGGCAGTACTTC. Protein product: CSVEGGTGDTLGQYF.

This clonotype turned up a few times. The gene calls are TRBV7-6 and TRBJ2-1; 7 bases are a match to TRBD1. CDR1 is SGHVS and CDR2 is FNYEAQ in the germline V gene. After removal of 3 bases from V and 2 bases from J, the junction contained 4 bases not matched to a gene. There are 15 residues in the CDR3. CDR3 nucleotide sequence: TGTGCCAGCAGCTTTGACGGGACAGCCTACAATGAGCAGTTCTTC. Encoded protein: CASSFDGTAYNEQFF.

The chain carries TRBV20-1 and TRBJ1-6; 7 positions match TRBD1. The CDR3 spans 15 residues. V was pared by 5 bases and J by 10 bases, with 14 bases of the junction left unmatched. Germline V gene lookup returns CDR1 DFQATT and CDR2 SNEGSKA (reference sequence). CDR3 DNA: TGCAGTGCTCTGGAGACAGGGCGGGGGTGGTCACCCCTCCACTTT. This translates into CSALETGRGWSPLHF.

This clonotype was seen a few times. The chain carries TRBV11-2 and TRBJ2-2, with 7 bases identical to TRBD2. The V gene end was trimmed by 1 base and the J gene end by 9 bases; junction bases not matched to a gene: 5. The V gene's germline CDR1 is SGHAT and CDR2 FQNNGV. CDR3 length: 14 residues. For the CDR3, the DNA is TGTGCCAGCAGCTTAGGCCTAGCGGTCAGGGAGCTGTTTTTT. It codes for CASSLGLAVRELFF.